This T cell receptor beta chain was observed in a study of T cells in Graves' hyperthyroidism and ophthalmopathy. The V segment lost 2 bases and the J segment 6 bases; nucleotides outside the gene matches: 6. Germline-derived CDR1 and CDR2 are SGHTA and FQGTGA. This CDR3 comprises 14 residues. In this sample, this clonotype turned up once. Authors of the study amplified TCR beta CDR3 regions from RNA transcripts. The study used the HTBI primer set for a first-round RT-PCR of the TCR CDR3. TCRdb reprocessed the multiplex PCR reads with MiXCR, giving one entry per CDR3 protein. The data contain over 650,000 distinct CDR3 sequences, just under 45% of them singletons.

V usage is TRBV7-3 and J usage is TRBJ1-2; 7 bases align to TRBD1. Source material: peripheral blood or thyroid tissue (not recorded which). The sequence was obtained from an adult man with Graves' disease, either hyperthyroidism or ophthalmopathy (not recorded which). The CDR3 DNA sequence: TGTGCCAGCAGCTTAGAGACAGGGCTGGATGGCTACACCTTC. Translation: CASSLETGLDGYTF.